The 14 T cell receptor beta chains below come from one sample, sequenced in a study of shared clonotypes between healthy human individuals. Naive CD8 cells were CD45RO-negative, positively selected for CCR7, excluding terminally differentiated effector memory CD45RA+ cells. The method was immunoSEQ multiplex PCR; TCRdb's version includes in-frame clones alone and lacks a portion of them. Among over 2,000,000 clones listed, around 93% were seen once. Sequencing was carried out using naive CD8+ T cells from PBMCs. These receptors were collected from a man between 18 and 29 years old in good health. Some clones in this sample may be carry-over from other donors' samples.

This clone was counted once. The V call is TRBV6-1, the J call TRBJ2-7, with TRBD2 as a possible D gene (6 bases). Germline assignment: CDR1 MNHNS and CDR2 SASEGT. The CDR3 spans 13 residues. V dropped 8 bases and J dropped 2 bases, with 13 bases sitting between them. The CDR3, as DNA: TGTGCCAGCCGCGGGGCCGGCACCTACGAGCAGTACTTC. This translates into CASRGAGTYEQYF.

This chain joins TRBV6-5 and TRBJ2-3; maybe TRBD2 (5 bases). This CDR3 has 16 residues. Germline CDR1 reads MNHEY; CDR2 reads SVGAGI. V was clipped by 2 bases and J by 0 bases, with 12 bases between them. CDR3 nucleotide sequence: TGTGCCAGCAGTTACGGCCTAGCAGCGAGCACAGATACGCAGTATTTT. It codes for CASSYGLAASTDTQYF.

The rearrangement joins TRBV4-1 to TRBJ1-2; TRBD1 aligns across 8 bases. This CDR3 comprises 17 residues. The V and J ends lost 0 bases and 4 bases, in that order; junction bases with no gene match: 10. The germline CDR1 and CDR2 sequences are MGHRA and YSYEKL. The DNA of the CDR3 is TGCGCCAGCAGCCAAGACGCCGGACAGGGTTGGGGCTATGGCTACACCTTC. It codes for CASSQDAGQGWGYGYTF.

V is TRBV29-1 and J is TRBJ1-2, with D uncertain. The CDR3 sequence is 14 residues long. The germline V gene has CDR1 SQVTM and CDR2 ANQGSEA. Trimming stripped 3 bases from V and 5 bases from J, with 16 bases between. This CDR3 reads CSVDVGPVGYGYTF. In nucleotides, the CDR3 is TGCAGCGTTGACGTGGGCCCCGTTGGTTATGGCTACACCTTC.

This chain joins TRBV27 and TRBJ1-2, with D unclear. The germline CDR1 and CDR2 sequences are MNHEY and SMNVEV (reference sequence). Trimming took off 4 bases at V and 0 bases at J, with 15 bases between the two ends. The CDR3 spans 16 residues. The CDR3 DNA reads as TGTGCCAGCAGTTCCAGGTTGTCGACCCCTAACTATGGCTACACCTTC. As protein: CASSSRLSTPNYGYTF.

Details on this clone: The sample holds other DNA sequences that translate to the same CDR3. The chain has TRBV14 and TRBJ1-2; D gene uncertain. Between the trimmed V and J ends, which lost 1 base and 1 base, there was a span of 16 bases. Looked up from germline, CDR1 is SGHDN and CDR2 is FVKESK. The CDR3 runs to 17 residues. CDR3 nucleotides: TGTGCCAGCAGCCAAGGTCCCGTCAAAAAAGTTAACTATGGCTACACCTTC. Translating gives CASSQGPVKKVNYGYTF.

The rearrangement joins TRBV7-9 to TRBJ2-2; 8 nucleotides match TRBD1. The CDR3 is 15 amino acids. The junction had 9 bases not matched to a gene; V was cut back by 5 bases and J by 7 bases. The germline V gene encodes CDR1 SEHNR and CDR2 FQNEAQ (reference sequence). The CDR3 sequence is CASSPMTGVSGELFF. DNA for the CDR3: TGTGCCAGCAGCCCAATGACAGGGGTCAGCGGGGAGCTGTTTTTT.

In this sample, this clone turned up once. The J gene is TRBJ2-7, the V gene TRBV19; tentative D call: TRBD1 (5 bases). This CDR3 contains 15 residues. Germline V gene lookup returns CDR1 LNHDA and CDR2 SQIVND (reference sequence). Trimming took 6 bases from V and 3 from J, leaving 18 bases between them. CDR3 coding DNA: TGTGCCAGTAGCCCTGAGAATTTAGGGGTCTACGAGCAGTACTTC. Translated: CASSPENLGVYEQYF.

V and J are TRBV6-5 and TRBJ1-1, with 8 bases matching TRBD1. The J segment lost 6 bases and the V segment lost 6 bases, leaving 3 bases of the junction unmatched. The CDR3 is 12 amino acids. CDR1 and CDR2 (germline): MNHEY, SVGAGI. The CDR3 protein is CASSQQGAEAFF. The CDR3 DNA reads TGTGCCAGCAGCCAACAGGGGGCTGAAGCTTTCTTT.

This sequence joins TRBV11-2 and TRBJ2-1, with D perhaps matching TRBD2 (7 bases). Germline V gives CDR1 SGHAT, CDR2 FQNNGV. The V end was cut by 0 bases, the J end by 6 bases, with 21 bases between. The CDR3 is 18 residues long. The CDR3 DNA is TGTGCCAGCAGCTTAGATTGGGGGGAGGGGGTAAACGGCAATGAGCAGTTCTTC. It yields the protein CASSLDWGEGVNGNEQFF.

The chain uses TRBV21-1 and TRBJ1-1. TRBV21-1 represents a pseudogene. This CDR3 comprises 15 residues. The CDR3 sequence: CASSLRLSGGGVAFF. The CDR3 nucleotides are TGTGCCAGCAGCCTCCGTTTATCGGGGGGAGGGGTTGCTTTCTTT.

The V gene is TRBV28, the J gene TRBJ1-4; weak D call: TRBD1 (5 bases). The CDR3 length is 15 residues. The V gene's germline CDR1 is MDHEN and CDR2 SYDVKM. V was cut by 1 base and J by 3 bases, with 9 bases left in between. CDR3 sequence reads: CASSLFRGPNEKLFF. CDR3 coding DNA: TGTGCCAGCAGTTTATTTAGGGGTCCTAATGAAAAACTGTTTTTT.

The V and J genes are TRBV12-5 and TRBJ2-3; D perhaps matches TRBD2 (5 bases). Germline loops: CDR1 LGHNT, CDR2 FRNRAP. The CDR3 runs 15 residues. Trimming pared 7 bases from V and 2 bases from J, leaving 16 bases between. Written as DNA, the CDR3 is TGTGCTAGTGCCACGGCTAGGACTTACACAGATACGCAGTATTTT. This gives the protein CASATARTYTDTQYF.

The CDR3 DNA follows: TGTGCCAGCAGTTGGGGAGCCCGGGTGAACACTGAAGCTTTCTTT. Translation gives CASSWGARVNTEAFF. This chain joins TRBV5-8 and TRBJ1-1; D is unclear. V dropped 5 bases and J dropped 0 bases, with 14 bases sitting between them. CDR1 SGHTS and CDR2 YDEGEE come from the germline V gene. The CDR3 has 15 residues.